The entry below gives a single T cell receptor beta chain sequence along with its context. Its antigen target is currently unknown. Base quality data are lacking; no much larger clone is found one base away. The data originate from a study of blood T cell repertoires in COVID-19 (dated by TCRdb to about 2020). Background for the entire study: Samples covering the acute and convalescent phases of COVID-19 were provided by collaborators in the United States, Italy and Spain. The material from the prospective study consisted of cDNA or gDNA derived from T cells, B-cell-depleted T cells, or PBMCs. Deeply sampled blood TCRbeta repertoires from subjects exposed to, actively infected with, or recovered from COVID-19 were included in the dataset. The repertoires were made available in a free public database intended to serve as a resource for research on the immune response to SARS-CoV-2. The samples were drawn from the first 160 participants of the ongoing ImmuneRACE study and from about 1,200 subjects provided by 6 global collaborators. The sample metadata nearly always contained a de-identified subject ID, COVID-19 status, age in years and sex. HLA class I and class II types, where available, came from metadata supplied by the sample provider rather than from assay-based typing.

Findings and caveats that apply to the study as a whole: How much clinical and demographic metadata was included differed by source and by participant, and the metadata was provided uncurated.

The CDR3, from cysteine to phenylalanine, totals 16 residues. Here the CDR3 DNA is all that survives: 48 bases in frame from base 1. The germline V gene encodes CDR1 LNHDA and CDR2 SQIVND (reference sequence). V trim: 5 bases; J trim: 1 base; unmatched bases: 11. A second Seattle source provided samples from volunteer blood donors who had recovered from COVID-19. Whole blood was collected in K2EDTA tubes by collaborating institutions according to the institutions' own protocols. For TCRbeta analysis, collaborator samples were shipped as frozen whole blood, as isolated PBMCs, or as DNA extracted from either sample type. TCRbeta CDR3 regions were amplified from genomic DNA using the immunoSEQ Assay, a bias-controlled multiplex PCR. Per the authors' processing: The number of nucleated cells in each sample was estimated by amplification of reference gene primers within the assay. To quantify the absolute abundance of each unique TCRbeta CDR3 rearrangement, sequence reads were collapsed and filtered. For each sample, productive Simpson clonality was calculated by taking the square root of Simpson's diversity index across productive rearrangements. This immuneACCESS table, as held by TCRdb, lists in-frame sequences with V and J called but not all clones. Of the missing ones, under half trace to an unresolved V gene in checked studies; the others have no known cause. D and trimming were read from the DNA, whereas the V and J calls and clone size are those reported in that table. In all, the sample holds under 300,000 clones, and over 80% of those were seen once. Roughly 4.5% of the sample goes to the ten largest clones.

Sequencing used peripheral blood. The TCR comes from a man aged 60-69 years who had recovered from COVID-19. The chain joins TRBV19 to TRBJ2-7, with 7 bases matching TRBD1. The CDR3 region has the sequence CASSAAATGRSYEQYF. The nucleotide sequence reads TGTGCCAGTAGTGCCGCCGCGACAGGGCGTTCCTACGAGCAGTACTTC. The CDR3, completed at both ends by the reference TRBV19 and TRBJ2-7 genes, gives the full variable domain DGGITQSPKYLFRKEGQNVTLSCEQNLNHDAMYWYRQDPGQGLRLIYYSQIVNDFQKGDIAEGYSVSREKKESFPLTVTSAQKNPTAFYLCASSAAATGRSYEQYFGPGTRLTVT.